These 6 T cell receptor beta chains came from one sample sequenced in a study of radiation and T cells in renal cell carcinoma. The assay was immunoSEQ multiplex PCR, and TCRdb's table has in-frame clones only and misses some. The repertoire includes approximately 86,000 clones, about 85% of them detected once, and around 9.4% sits in the top ten. Time point indicated: blood 4 weeks post-SBRT, at nephrectomy. Treatment defined: 15 Gy SBRT to primary tumor, nephrectomy 4 weeks later. Sequenced material: blood, taken from a patient whose treatment included radiotherapy and nephrectomy. These receptors were collected from a man aged 50 to 59 with renal cell carcinoma.

This sequence joins TRBV9 and TRBJ1-1; D unclear. This CDR3 region has 14 residues. Trimming cost V 3 bases and J 0 bases, with 9 bases left between them. Germline-derived CDR1 and CDR2 are SGDLS and YYNGEE. Here the CDR3 reads CASSATIVNTEAFF. The CDR3, as DNA: TGTGCCAGCAGCGCAACCATAGTGAACACTGAAGCTTTCTTT. Drawing the rest from reference TRBV9 and TRBJ1-1, the complete variable domain is DSGVTQTPKHLITATGQRVTLRCSPRSGDLSVYWYQQSLDQGLQFLIQYYNGEERAKGNILERFSAQQFPDLHSELNLSSLELGDSALYFCASSATIVNTEAFFGQGTRLTVV.

The chain joins TRBV25-1 to TRBJ1-3; D not certain. Germline loops: CDR1 MGHDK, CDR2 SYGVNS. The length of the CDR3 is 13 residues. Trimming cost V 4 bases and J 2 bases, with 6 bases left between them. CDR3 DNA: TGTGCCAGCAGTGTAAAGACTGGAAACACCATATATTTT. This encodes CASSVKTGNTIYF. The whole variable domain, remainder taken from reference TRBV25-1 and TRBJ1-3, is EADIYQTPRYLVIGTGKKITLECSQTMGHDKMYWYQQDPGMELHLIHYSYGVNSTEKGDLSSESTVSRIRTEHFPLTLESARPSHTSQYLCASSVKTGNTIYFGEGSWLTVV.

The genes are TRBV7-3 and TRBJ2-1, with D perhaps given as TRBD1 or TRBD2 (5 bases each). Germline V gene sequence: CDR1 SGHTA, CDR2 FQGTGA. CDR3 length: 13 amino acids. With 5 bases removed from V and 10 bases from J, the gap between germline ends came to 15 bases. CDR3 nucleotide sequence: TGTGCCAGCAGCATAGGGGCCGGACTCGAGCAGTTCTTC. Its translation: CASSIGAGLEQFF.

V and J are TRBV2 and TRBJ2-1; D is unclear. This CDR3 spans 12 amino acids. The V gene lost 5 bases and the J gene lost 9 bases, with 11 bases spanning the gap. The germline gives CDR1 SNHLY, CDR2 FYNNEI. This chain's CDR3 is CASSTPTREQFF. CDR3 bases: TGTGCCAGCAGTACCCCCACCCGTGAGCAGTTCTTC.

This clone appeared a single time. The chain has TRBV5-5 and TRBJ2-7, with D possibly matching TRBD2 (6 bases). The CDR3 length is 15 residues. Trimming shortened V by 0 bases and J by 2 bases, and 12 bases separated the two germline ends. The germline CDR1 and CDR2 sequences are SGHKS and YYEKEE (reference sequence). CDR3 in DNA: TGTGCCAGCAGCTTGGGCCCACTAGCCACCTACGAGCAGTACTTC. As protein: CASSLGPLATYEQYF.

The chain employs TRBV6-6 and TRBJ1-2, with a tentative D call TRBD1 (5 bases). This CDR3 comprises 11 residues. Germline-derived CDR1 and CDR2 are MNHNY and SVGAGI (reference sequence). The germline V and J ends were trimmed by 6 bases and 4 bases, with 6 bases remaining between them. The CDR3 bases are TGTGCCAGCAGCCAGGGCTATGGCTACACCTTC. Its translation is CASSQGYGYTF.